The rows below give T cell receptor beta chains drawn from one sample of a study of blood T cell repertoires in COVID-19. The assay was immunoSEQ multiplex PCR, and TCRdb's table has in-frame clones only and misses some. Among around 420,000 clones listed, 88% were seen once. The sequenced sample consisted of PBMCs or T cells enriched from blood (not recorded which). Receptors originate from a woman aged 40 to 50 with acute COVID-19. Each CDR3 is given without its conserved first and last residue. Clone size, where shown, is once, few, many, or a class for clones that have expanded.

CDR3 protein	clone size	J gene	V gene
ASSESGGNYGYT	once	TRBJ1-2	TRBV6-1
ASSPLDRDTEAF	-	TRBJ1-1	TRBV27
ASSPLTGNEQY	-	TRBJ2-7	TRBV18
ASSIFGQGRENTEAF	-	TRBJ1-1	TRBV19
ASSKQGRAIADTQY	-	TRBJ2-3	TRBV5-4
ASSIVRQGANSPLH	few	TRBJ1-6	TRBV19
SVPGLRGANVLT	-	TRBJ2-6	TRBV29-1
ASSSQGTSNQPQH	once	TRBJ1-5	TRBV11-2
ASSLVASSSYNSPLH	-	TRBJ1-6	TRBV7-9
ASSHGTGPLTSTQY	-	TRBJ2-3	TRBV7-9
ASSLGPGYNSPLH	-	TRBJ1-6	TRBV27
ASSPDRGYGYT	-	TRBJ1-2	TRBV11-2
ASSLGGGSGGYT	-	TRBJ1-2	TRBV5-6
ASSFRGRNEQF	-	TRBJ2-1	TRBV27
ASSQMRVETQY	-	TRBJ2-5	TRBV4-1
ASCIQVNTEAF	-	TRBJ1-1	TRBV2
ASSHSGGSVF	-	TRBJ1-4	TRBV7-9
ASSSRTGGPYEQY	-	TRBJ2-7	TRBV7-9
ASSSLDRLNTEAF	few	TRBJ1-1	TRBV19
ASINPEGRGETQY	-	TRBJ2-5	TRBV6-5
ASSPLAGSSYGYT	-	TRBJ1-2	TRBV5-1
ASSLRTGSGQETQY	-	TRBJ2-5	TRBV7-9
ASSFEDSYLYGYT	-	TRBJ1-2	TRBV5-1
ASSIKAGGSNEQY	-	TRBJ2-7	TRBV19
ATSLPRKGYT	-	TRBJ1-2	TRBV3-1/TRBV3-2
ASWDRLNEKLF	-	TRBJ1-4	TRBV30
ASTGQTNTGELF	-	TRBJ2-2	TRBV9
ASSSGLSAGELF	-	TRBJ2-2	TRBV5-4
ASNRDRGTGELF	-	TRBJ2-2	TRBV6-5
ASSLIPEKNTEAF	once	TRBJ1-1	TRBV5-5
ASSLYGMSGMNTEAF	-	TRBJ1-1	TRBV5-1
ARSHYEQY	-	TRBJ2-7	TRBV7-5
ASSTSGGREKLF	-	TRBJ1-4	TRBV19
ASSFRRGPPNEQF	-	TRBJ2-1	TRBV7-8
ASSLDRVSPEAF	-	TRBJ1-1	TRBV18
ASSEDRYGGEQF	-	TRBJ2-1	TRBV6-1
ASSRDLVAQETQY	-	TRBJ2-5	TRBV6-5
ATSEGAGNEQF	-	TRBJ2-1	TRBV24-1
ASSGTGSLVGYT	-	TRBJ1-2	TRBV27
ASIRGDGSPLH	-	TRBJ1-6	TRBV5-5
ATSETLAGEPPETQY	-	TRBJ2-5	TRBV24-1
ASSPSFHQPQH	-	TRBJ1-5	TRBV18
ASSEASGLDSSNQPQH	-	TRBJ1-5	TRBV2
ASRAGATDTQY	-	TRBJ2-3	TRBV6-5
AWSGYSQIYGYT	-	TRBJ1-2	TRBV30
ASSLVAGLSGELF	-	TRBJ2-2	TRBV7-2
ASSPGYQETQY	-	TRBJ2-5	TRBV9
ASSPPRDGNTIY	-	TRBJ1-3	TRBV18
ASTVDRGDEQY	-	TRBJ2-7	TRBV12-3/TRBV12-4
SASPNDGNNSPLH	-	TRBJ1-6	TRBV20-1
ASMGTGHEKLF	-	TRBJ1-4	TRBV3-1/TRBV3-2
ASSLLAGADTGELF	once	TRBJ2-2	TRBV2
ASSLDRGNSPLH	-	TRBJ1-6	TRBV5-1
ASSRAGVHTGELF	few	TRBJ2-2	TRBV19
ASSRQGARGTQY	-	TRBJ2-5	TRBV14
ASSLFSTGNTIY	-	TRBJ1-3	TRBV5-4
AWLDRFGDGYT	-	TRBJ1-2	TRBV30
ASSLRQGKETQY	-	TRBJ2-5	TRBV7-8
ASSSGDRGYNEQF	-	TRBJ2-1	TRBV5-5
ASSYPGVDEQF	-	TRBJ2-1	TRBV5-5